The 30 T cell receptor beta chains presented below share a single source sample, sequenced in a study of OX40 agonist ivuxolimab in advanced cancers. Clones were sequenced by immunoSEQ multiplex PCR, and TCRdb holds only the in-frame ones, with some missing. The table records 90,000 or so clones, approximately 92% of them present only once. The sequencing here drew on CD4+ or CD8+ T cells sorted from blood, taken in a trial of the OX40 agonist ivuxolimab. Receptors were obtained from an adult with an advanced solid tumor such as melanoma, head and neck, liver or kidney cancer.

The chain couples TRBV6-5 to TRBJ1-6; 10 nucleotides match TRBD1. Germline V gene data show CDR1 as MNHEY and CDR2 as SVGAGI. V shed 4 bases, J shed 7 bases, and the junction held 1 base outside the gene matches. The length of the CDR3 is 14 residues. CDR3 sequence: CASSLGQGNSPLHF. The CDR3 DNA reads TGTGCCAGCAGTTTGGGACAGGGGAATTCACCCCTCCACTTT.

V and J are TRBV29-1 and TRBJ2-3, with D possibly matching TRBD2 (6 bases). Germline CDR1 reads SQVTM; CDR2 reads ANQGSEA. The CDR3 is 15 residues long. V was shortened by 6 bases and J by 1 base, with 17 bases between the two germline ends. CDR3 region: CSVGEPGLRTDTQYF. The CDR3 coding sequence is TGCAGCGTGGGAGAACCGGGACTCCGCACAGATACGCAGTATTTT.

The J gene is TRBJ1-6, the V gene TRBV2, with D unresolved. The V end was cut by 7 bases, the J end by 10 bases, with 14 bases between. The CDR3 has 13 residues. Germline V lookup: CDR1 SNHLY, CDR2 FYNNEI. CDR3 sequence: CASNQVVGSPLHF. CDR3 sequence (DNA): TGTGCCAGCAACCAGGTAGTAGGATCACCCCTCCACTTT.

The chain uses TRBV7-3 and TRBJ2-1; D is possibly TRBD1 or TRBD2 (5 bases each). The CDR3 is made up of 15 amino acids. Looked up from germline, CDR1 is SGHTA and CDR2 is FQGTGA. V gave up 2 bases and J gave up 9 bases, with 17 bases separating them. The CDR3 protein is CASSLGGPIRGEQFF. In nucleotides, the CDR3 is TGTGCCAGCAGCTTAGGGGGTCCGATACGGGGTGAGCAGTTCTTC.

This sequence joins TRBV4-3 and TRBJ2-7, with TRBD1 matching over 8 bases. Germline V CDR1 and CDR2: LGHNA, YSLEER. V dropped 3 bases and J dropped 6; count of bases not matched to a gene: 4. The CDR3 is made up of 13 amino acids. This CDR3 reads CASSQGTGAEQYF. The CDR3 DNA reads TGCGCCAGCAGCCAGGGGACAGGCGCCGAGCAGTACTTC.

The sample holds one count of this clone. The rearrangement links TRBV7-3 to TRBJ1-1; D not resolved. Germline CDR1 and CDR2: SGHTA and FQGTGA. CDR3 length equals 13 residues. V gave up 1 base and J gave up 4 bases, with 7 bases separating them. CDR3 residues: CASSLSWGTEAFF. The DNA for the CDR3 is TGTGCCAGCAGCTTAAGCTGGGGCACTGAAGCTTTCTTT.

The V and J genes are TRBV7-9 and TRBJ2-7; D is possibly TRBD2 (5 bases). This CDR3 has 14 amino acids. The V gene lost 1 base and the J gene lost 1 base, with 8 bases spanning the gap. In germline, CDR1 is SEHNR, CDR2 FQNEAQ (reference sequence). CDR3 amino acids: CASSLGTGSYEQYF. DNA for the CDR3: TGTGCCAGCAGCTTAGGGACGGGGTCCTACGAGCAGTACTTC.

The gene calls are TRBV7-3 and TRBJ2-1, with 8 nucleotides matching TRBD2. Germline loops: CDR1 SGHTA, CDR2 FQGTGA. The CDR3 has 13 amino acids. V shed 8 bases and J 4 bases; nucleotides not matched to a gene: 4. CDR3 residues: CASGLAGYNEQFF. DNA for the CDR3: TGTGCCAGCGGCCTAGCGGGTTACAATGAGCAGTTCTTC. Full variable domain (rest looked up from reference TRBV7-3 and TRBJ2-1): GAGVSQTPSNKVTEKGKYVELRCDPISGHTALYWYRQSLGQGPEFLIYFQGTGAADDSGLPNDRFFAVRPEGSVSTLKIQRTERGDSAVYLCASGLAGYNEQFFGPGTRLTVL.

This chain connects TRBV5-1 to TRBJ1-1, with 7 bases matching TRBD1. The CDR3 covers 13 residues. Trimming took 0 bases from V and 6 from J; bases not matched to a gene: 2. The germline V gene has CDR1 SGHRS and CDR2 YFSETQ. CDR3 sequence reads: CASSLGQGAEAFF. Written as DNA, the CDR3 is TGCGCCAGCAGCTTGGGTCAGGGGGCTGAAGCTTTCTTT.

The chain employs TRBV7-2 and TRBJ2-2; D might be TRBD2 (5 bases). Deletions cut 2 bases from V and 4 bases from J, with 11 bases between. CDR3 length: 15 amino acids. Germline-derived CDR1 and CDR2 are SGHTA and FQGNSA. The CDR3 reads CASSLRLPITGELFF. CDR3 in DNA: TGTGCCAGCAGCTTAAGACTACCAATCACCGGGGAGCTGTTTTTT.

V usage is TRBV5-4 and J usage is TRBJ1-3; 7 bases map to TRBD1. Germline trimming cut 4 bases from V and 0 bases from J; bases unmatched to any gene: 4. CDR1 is SGHNT, CDR2 YYREEE, per germline (reference sequence). The CDR3 covers 15 residues. In DNA, the CDR3 is TGTGCCAGCAGCCGACAGGGACCCTCTGGAAACACCATATATTTT. This translates into CASSRQGPSGNTIYF.

The chain uses TRBV27 and TRBJ2-3, with a weak D call TRBD2 (7 bases). V gave up 7 bases and J gave up 8 bases, with 25 bases separating them. Germline values: CDR1 MNHEY, CDR2 SMNVEV (reference sequence). This CDR3 comprises 16 residues. CDR3 sequence: CASTDGGRGKIGTQYF. The CDR3 nucleotides read TGTGCCAGCACAGACGGGGGGCGCGGTAAGATAGGTACGCAGTATTTT.

Only one count was recorded for this clone. The chain has TRBV7-9 and TRBJ2-1; 10 bases fit TRBD2. V lost 5 bases, J lost 9 bases, and 13 bases stayed unmatched. CDR1 is SEHNR and CDR2 is FQNEAQ in the germline V gene (reference sequence). CDR3 length: 16 amino acids. The CDR3 spells CASSANVASGSVEQFF. The CDR3 DNA sequence: TGTGCCAGCAGCGCCAACGTGGCTAGCGGGAGTGTTGAGCAGTTCTTC.

This clone was detected only once. The rearrangement uses TRBV5-6 and TRBJ2-3; TRBD1 matches 8 bases. The CDR3 totals 14 residues. The V segment lost 4 bases and the J segment 4 bases; nucleotides outside the gene matches: 5. Germline assignment: CDR1 SGHDT and CDR2 YYEEEE. In DNA form, the CDR3 reads TGTGCCAGCAGCCGACAGGACAGGGCAGATACGCAGTATTTT. Its translation is CASSRQDRADTQYF.

The V and J genes are TRBV30 and TRBJ2-3; weak D call: TRBD1 (5 bases). The CDR3 sequence is 13 residues long. Per germline, CDR1 GTSNPN and CDR2 SVGIG (reference sequence). V was shortened by 0 bases and J by 3 bases, with 7 bases between the two germline ends. CDR3 DNA sequence: TGTGCCTGGAGTGTGGGGCAGACAGATACGCAGTATTTT. Protein product: CAWSVGQTDTQYF.

The chain employs TRBV28 and TRBJ2-7; D gene uncertain. V was clipped by 3 bases and J by 3 bases, with 6 bases between them. The germline V gene has CDR1 MDHEN and CDR2 SYDVKM. The CDR3 runs to 12 residues. DNA of the CDR3: TGTGCCAGCAGTTTCAATCTCTACGAGCAGTACTTC. This sequence encodes CASSFNLYEQYF.

The chain combines TRBV5-1 with TRBJ2-1; TRBD2 aligns across 10 bases. Germline V gives CDR1 SGHRS, CDR2 YFSETQ. The trim removed 4 bases at V and 6 bases at J, leaving 7 bases unmatched. CDR3 length: 15 residues. In nucleotides, the CDR3 is TGCGCCAGCAGCCCGACGACTAGCGGGTTCAATGAGCAGTTCTTC. Translating it yields CASSPTTSGFNEQFF.

V and J are TRBV19 and TRBJ2-1; 8 bases match TRBD1. Germline loops: CDR1 LNHDA, CDR2 SQIVND (reference sequence). The CDR3 loop spans 15 amino acids. With 7 bases clipped from V and 7 bases from J, the junction kept 12 bases outside the gene matches. DNA of the CDR3: TGTGCCAGTACCCCCTTAGGACAGGGTGGAAATGAGCAGTTCTTC. It translates to CASTPLGQGGNEQFF.

The chain is built from TRBV6-1 and TRBJ2-7, with D possibly TRBD2 on 6 matching bases. From germline, CDR1 is MNHNS and CDR2 SASEGT. V gave up 5 bases and J gave up 4 bases, with 12 bases separating them. This CDR3 has 13 residues. CDR3 protein: CASSREGLYEQYF. The CDR3, as DNA: TGTGCCAGCAGTCGAGAGGGACTTTACGAGCAGTACTTC.

This chain uses TRBV29-1 with TRBJ1-3; D not resolved. The CDR3 extends over 14 amino acids. Germline V lookup: CDR1 SQVTM, CDR2 ANQGSEA. V was trimmed by 7 bases and J by 0 bases, leaving 13 bases between them. The CDR3 region is CSAQNSASGNTIYF. CDR3 coding DNA: TGCAGCGCCCAGAACAGCGCCTCTGGAAACACCATATATTTT. Using reference TRBV29-1 and TRBJ1-3 for the parts outside the CDR3, the full variable domain is SAVISQKPSRDICQRGTSLTIQCQVDSQVTMMFWYRQQPGQSLTLIATANQGSEATYESGFVIDKFPISRPNLTFSTLTVSNMSPEDSSIYLCSAQNSASGNTIYFGEGSWLTVV.

The chain combines TRBV5-1 with TRBJ2-2, with D possibly TRBD1 on 5 matching bases. Germline-derived CDR1 and CDR2 are SGHRS and YFSETQ. V lost 4 bases and J 1 base, leaving 8 bases between the germline ends. CDR3 length equals 14 residues. CDR3 in amino acids: CASSIGQNTGELFF. In nucleotides, the CDR3 is TGCGCCAGCAGCATAGGACAGAACACCGGGGAGCTGTTTTTT.

This chain connects TRBV9 to TRBJ2-3; no definite D call. The V gene's germline CDR1 is SGDLS and CDR2 YYNGEE. This CDR3 comprises 17 residues. V shed 3 bases and J shed 2 bases, with 19 bases lying between them. The CDR3 nucleotides read TGTGCCAGCAGCGGAAAGGACCTATCGAGCTTCACAGATACGCAGTATTTT. This codes for CASSGKDLSSFTDTQYF. The full variable domain, with the rest looked up from reference TRBV9 and TRBJ2-3, is DSGVTQTPKHLITATGQRVTLRCSPRSGDLSVYWYQQSLDQGLQFLIQYYNGEERAKGNILERFSAQQFPDLHSELNLSSLELGDSALYFCASSGKDLSSFTDTQYFGPGTRLTVL.

The chain combines TRBV28 with TRBJ2-7; possibly TRBD1 for D (6 bases). The CDR3 sequence is 13 residues long. V shed 2 bases and J shed 5 bases, with 10 bases lying between them. The germline V gene encodes CDR1 MDHEN and CDR2 SYDVKM. The CDR3 here is CASSLQGTHEQYF. CDR3 DNA sequence: TGTGCCAGCAGTTTACAGGGGACCCACGAGCAGTACTTC.

This clone was seen only once. The V call is TRBV5-1, the J call TRBJ1-2, with 8 bases fitting TRBD1. The CDR3 runs to 13 residues. Trimming took 4 bases from V and 4 from J; bases not matched to a gene: 3. Germline V CDR1 and CDR2: SGHRS, YFSETQ. CDR3 DNA: TGCGCCAGCAGCGAGGGACAGGTCTATGGCTACACCTTC. This translates into CASSEGQVYGYTF.

This chain links TRBV23-1 with TRBJ2-1; no definite D call. TRBV23-1 is given ORF status, its function remaining uncertain. The CDR3 runs to 10 residues. Deletions cut 8 bases from V and 6 bases from J, with 5 bases between. The CDR3 bases are TGCGCCAGCTCGTGCAATGAGCAGTTCTTC. It specifies CASSCNEQFF.

The chain links TRBV7-9 to TRBJ2-2, with a possible D match to TRBD2 (6 bases). From germline, CDR1 is SEHNR and CDR2 FQNEAQ (reference sequence). The germline V and J ends were trimmed by 5 bases and 6 bases, with 22 bases remaining between them. The CDR3 runs 17 residues. The CDR3 protein is CASSRNLAGTWSGELFF. Written as DNA, the CDR3 is TGTGCCAGCAGCCGAAACCTGGCGGGAACATGGTCCGGGGAGCTGTTTTTT.

This chain uses TRBV6-6 with TRBJ1-2; TRBD1 matches 9 bases. Germline loops: CDR1 MNHNY, CDR2 SVGAGI (reference sequence). The V segment lost 6 bases and the J segment 6 bases; nucleotides outside the gene matches: 5. CDR3 size: 13 residues. The CDR3 DNA follows: TGTGCCAGCAGGGGACAGGGAGTGAATGGCTACACCTTC. It translates to CASRGQGVNGYTF.

V usage is TRBV19 and J usage is TRBJ2-5; D is ambiguous. CDR3 length: 13 amino acids. In germline, CDR1 is LNHDA, CDR2 SQIVND (reference sequence). V shed 8 bases and J shed 4 bases, with 14 bases lying between them. The chain's CDR3 is CASGPGPGETQYF. Here the CDR3 DNA reads TGTGCCAGTGGCCCCGGACCCGGAGAGACCCAGTACTTC.

The chain recombines TRBV7-2 with TRBJ1-5, with TRBD1 identical over 7 bases. The CDR3 runs to 16 residues. V shed 5 bases, J shed 4 bases, and the junction held 11 bases outside the gene matches. In germline, CDR1 is SGHTA, CDR2 FQGNSA. This CDR3 is CASSLRTGGLNQPQHF. CDR3 DNA: TGTGCCAGCAGCCTTCGGACAGGTGGACTTAATCAGCCCCAGCATTTT.

V and J are TRBV27 and TRBJ2-7; D is perhaps TRBD2 (5 bases). Per the germline V gene, CDR1 is MNHEY and CDR2 is SMNVEV (reference sequence). The CDR3 totals 12 residues. V was shortened by 3 bases and J by 5 bases, with 8 bases between the two germline ends. In nucleotides, the CDR3 is TGTGCCAGCAGTTTCCTGGGAGACGAGCAGTACTTC. It translates to CASSFLGDEQYF.